This T cell receptor (beta chain) was sequenced during a study of CD8 T cells in ankylosing spondylitis. General study findings and limits: What seemed typical of ankylosing spondylitis blood was a TCR beta motif built from eight highly homologous variants.

The CDR3 totals 14 residues. Germline values: CDR1 SGHRS, CDR2 YFSETQ. Trimming took off 3 bases at V and 4 bases at J, with 11 bases between the two ends. Comment on this clonotype: Its antigen is not known.

From the 5' RACE reads, TCRdb called clonotypes with MiXCR, one entry per CDR3 protein. The sample carries around 450,000 distinct CDR3 sequences, roughly 26% recorded once. The sequencing input was blood, either unsorted or a sorted T cell fraction (not recorded which). The source of this sequence is a male donor with ankylosing spondylitis. The genes are TRBV5-1 and TRBJ1-3, with D unclear. CDR3 DNA: TGCGCCAGCAGCTCGGAAGGCTCCGGAAACACCATATATTTT. It specifies CASSSEGSGNTIYF.